The 14 T cell receptor beta chains presented below share a single source sample, sequenced in a study of read filtering for tumor transcriptome and immune sequencing. Molecular barcoded adaptors covering alpha/delta and beta/gamma chains were used on about 0.4 ug RNA. MiXCR, applied by TCRdb to the reads, yields one record per CDR3 protein. The sample carries over 50,000 distinct CDR3 sequences, approximately 15% recorded once. Sequenced input: a population of CD138-negative cells sorted from bone marrow. Every receptor here comes from a donor at least 40 years old with multiple myeloma.

This clonotype was counted between two and nine times. A much larger clone lies a single base off, so this may be a read error. The CDR3 is CASGVANEQFF. The CDR3 DNA reads as TGCGCCTCCGGAGTCGCGAATGAGCAGTTCTTC. The chain couples TRBV10-2 to TRBJ2-1, with D unclear. CDR1 is WSHSY and CDR2 is SAAADI in the germline V gene. V was clipped by 11 bases and J by 7 bases, with 12 bases between them. The CDR3 extends over 11 amino acids.

This clonotype was recorded at least ten times. The rearrangement uses TRBV4-1 and TRBJ1-4; D may be TRBD1 (6 bases). The CDR3 spans 14 residues. The V and J ends lost 4 bases and 5 bases respectively, with 11 bases between them. The germline V gene encodes CDR1 MGHRA and CDR2 YSYEKL. CDR3 coding DNA: TGCGCCAGCAGCCCCTCCGGGGGCAATGAAAAACTGTTTTTT. The encoded protein is CASSPSGGNEKLFF.

This clonotype was found many times. Germline and junction disagree at one end, which may indicate a read error. V is TRBV4-2 and J is TRBJ2-3; 15 nucleotides align to TRBD2. CDR3 size: 16 residues. Per the germline V gene, CDR1 is LGHNA and CDR2 is YNFKEQ. The DNA for the CDR3 is TGTGCCAGCAGACATGGACTAGCGGGAGGGCCCGCTACCTACAACTTT. Amino acid sequence: CASRHGLAGGPATYNF.

This clonotype was seen a single time. J is TRBJ2-1 and V is TRBV7-2, with 12 bases matching TRBD2. This CDR3 has 17 residues. CDR1 is SGHTA and CDR2 is FQGNSA in the germline V gene. V lost 5 bases and J lost 12; bases outside the gene matches: 17. The CDR3 here is CASSLGWMSSGGAGQFF. Written as DNA, the CDR3 is TGTGCCAGCAGCCTAGGTTGGATGTCTAGCGGGGGGGCCGGGCAGTTCTTC.

This clonotype has only a few counts. The rearrangement links TRBV5-4 to TRBJ2-7; D perhaps matches TRBD2 (6 bases). This CDR3 is 15 amino acids long. Trimming removed 1 base at V and 1 base at J, with 12 bases between. CDR1 is SGHNT and CDR2 is YYREEE in the germline V gene (reference sequence). The CDR3 nucleotides are TGTGCCAGCAGCTTGAGCCGGGGGATGTCCTACGAGCAGTACTTC. Amino acids: CASSLSRGMSYEQYF. Complete variable domain (other parts from reference TRBV5-4 and TRBJ2-7): ETGVTQSPTHLIKTRGQQVTLRCSSQSGHNTVSWYQQALGQGPQFIFQYYREEENGRGNFPPRFSGLQFPNYSSELNVNALELDDSALYLCASSLSRGMSYEQYFGPGTRLTVT.

This clonotype has just a few counts. J is TRBJ2-2 and V is TRBV18, with 7 bases identical to TRBD1. Germline CDR1 and CDR2: KGHSH and LQKENI. This CDR3 is built from 16 residues. V was clipped by 0 bases and J by 2 bases; unmatched bases: 3. The CDR3 DNA reads as TGTGCCAGCTCACCACCGGGGACAGCTAACACCGGGGAGCTGTTTTTT. Translating gives CASSPPGTANTGELFF. Complete variable domain (other parts from reference TRBV18 and TRBJ2-2): NAGVMQNPRHLVRRRGQEARLRCSPMKGHSHVYWYRQLPEEGLKFMVYLQKENIIDESGMPKERFSAEFPKEGPSILRIQQVVRGDSAAYFCASSPPGTANTGELFFGEGSRLTVL.

The rearrangement joins TRBV7-6 to TRBJ1-1; D gene unclear. The CDR3 spans 15 residues. V was pared by 0 bases and J by 4 bases, with 12 bases between. Per the germline V gene, CDR1 is SGHVS and CDR2 is FNYEAQ. The CDR3 sequence: CASSLAVVPPTEAFF. As DNA, the CDR3 is TGTGCCAGCAGCTTAGCGGTGGTCCCGCCCACTGAAGCTTTCTTT. Full variable domain (rest looked up from reference TRBV7-6 and TRBJ1-1): GAGVSQSPRYKVTKRGQDVALRCDPISGHVSLYWYRQALGQGPEFLTYFNYEAQQDKSGLPNDRFSAERPEGSISTLTIQRTEQRDSAMYRCASSLAVVPPTEAFFGQGTRLTVV.

Only a few counts were recorded for this clonotype. This sequence may be a read error, since a much larger clone differs from it by one base. This CDR3 is missing its conserved last phenylalanine or tryptophan, likely due to a read error. The CDR3 DNA reads TGCGCCAGCACCGACGGGGCAGGGGGCCCTATTGGGGCCAACGTCCTGACTTCC. This translates into CASTDGAGGPIGANVLTS. The genes are TRBV5-1 and TRBJ2-6; 8 bases fit TRBD1. The length of the CDR3 is 18 residues. Germline loops: CDR1 SGHRS, CDR2 YFSETQ. V gave up 6 bases and J gave up 3 bases; unmatched junction bases: 14.

The rearrangement joins TRBV7-3 to TRBJ2-2; 11 positions match TRBD2. Germline V gives CDR1 SGHTA, CDR2 FQGTGA. V lost 5 bases and J lost 0; bases outside the gene matches: 8. This CDR3 comprises 18 residues. CDR3 bases: TGTGCCAGCAGCCCCACCGGGACTAGCGGCCCGAACACCGGGGAGCTGTTTTTT. Residues: CASSPTGTSGPNTGELFF.

This clonotype was recorded many times. The gene calls are TRBV29-1 and TRBJ2-7; 9 nucleotides line up with TRBD2. CDR1 is SQVTM, CDR2 ANQGSEA, per germline. V dropped 3 bases and J dropped 9; count of bases not matched to a gene: 9. The CDR3 is made up of 13 amino acids. The CDR3: CSVEAAGGRRQYF. DNA for the CDR3: TGCAGCGTTGAGGCCGCGGGAGGGCGGAGGCAGTACTTC.

This clonotype was seen at least ten times. The chain recombines TRBV7-2 with TRBJ2-7; 7 bases fit TRBD1. The CDR3 extends over 15 amino acids. CDR1 is SGHTA, CDR2 FQGNSA, per germline. The V and J ends lost 1 base and 5 bases, in that order; junction bases with no gene match: 8. The CDR3 nucleotides are TGTGCCAGCAGCTTAGTTGGGACAGTCGCCCACGAGCAGTACTTC. Its protein is CASSLVGTVAHEQYF.

This clonotype was observed at least ten times. This sequence joins TRBV11-2 and TRBJ2-7, with TRBD2 matching 10 bases. The CDR3 spans 15 residues. Germline V lookup: CDR1 SGHAT, CDR2 FQNNGV. The V segment lost 6 bases and the J segment 0 bases; nucleotides outside the gene matches: 5. The CDR3 here is CASSPRTSGSYEQYF. Here the CDR3 DNA reads TGTGCCAGCAGTCCCAGGACTAGCGGCTCCTACGAGCAGTACTTC. Full variable domain (missing parts from reference TRBV11-2 and TRBJ2-7): EAGVAQSPRYKIIEKRQSVAFWCNPISGHATLYWYQQILGQGPKLLIQFQNNGVVDDSQLPKDRFSAERLKGVDSTLKIQPAKLEDSAVYLCASSPRTSGSYEQYFGPGTRLTVT.

This clonotype was observed many times. The chain combines TRBV6-5 with TRBJ1-2; TRBD1 agrees at 8 bases. CDR1 and CDR2 (germline): MNHEY, SVGAGI. The V segment lost 6 bases and the J segment 4 bases; nucleotides outside the gene matches: 4. The CDR3 spans 13 residues. Written as DNA, the CDR3 is TGTGCCAGCAGAAGGGACAGGTCCTATGGCTACACCTTC. Protein product: CASRRDRSYGYTF.

This clonotype was observed at least ten times. The chain has TRBV6-6 and TRBJ1-5; the D is unclear. This CDR3 has 13 residues. The germline gives CDR1 MNHNY, CDR2 SVGAGI (reference sequence). V shed 4 bases and J shed 2 bases, with 6 bases lying between them. DNA of the CDR3: TGTGCCAGCAGTTTCCAGGGCAATCAGCCCCAGCATTTT. Translated, it gives CASSFQGNQPQHF.